Presented here are 29 T cell receptor beta chains from one specimen sequenced in a study of Graves' ophthalmopathy and Graves' hyperthyroidism. Scientists amplified the TCR beta CDR3 regions from RNA transcripts. HTBI-primed RT-PCR formed the first round, and a multiplex PCR formed the second. Using its own MiXCR run on the multiplex PCR reads, TCRdb lists one record per CDR3 protein. This table holds some 390,000 distinct CDR3 sequences, about 18% found once. Material for sequencing was peripheral blood. All receptors come from a young woman with Graves' ophthalmopathy.

This clonotype showed up many times. This CDR3 reads CASSRGTSGSIGNEQYF. CDR3 DNA: TGCGCCAGCAGCCGTGGGACTAGCGGGAGTATCGGAAACGAGCAGTACTTC. The chain has TRBV5-1 and TRBJ2-7; TRBD2 agrees at 14 bases. The CDR3 is 17 residues long. The V and J ends lost 4 bases and 5 bases, in that order; junction bases with no gene match: 11. Germline V lookup: CDR1 SGHRS, CDR2 YFSETQ.

This clonotype was seen repeatedly, ten times or more. V usage is TRBV3-1 and J usage is TRBJ1-1; TRBD1 aligns across 9 bases. The CDR3 consists of 17 residues. V lost 0 bases and J lost 3; bases outside the gene matches: 8. Germline assignment: CDR1 LGHDT and CDR2 YNNKEL (reference sequence). The CDR3 DNA is TGTGCCAGCAGCCAAGATTTCGGGACAGGGATCCACACTGAAGCTTTCTTT. It codes for CASSQDFGTGIHTEAFF.

V gene TRBV29-1 combines with J gene TRBJ2-7; 9 bases map to TRBD2. Trimming took 4 bases from V and 5 from J; bases not matched to a gene: 6. This CDR3 has 13 residues. CDR1 is SQVTM, CDR2 ANQGSEA, per germline. CDR3: CSVGAREGHEQYF. CDR3 bases: TGCAGCGTTGGAGCGCGGGAGGGCCACGAGCAGTACTTC.

This clonotype was detected ten times or more. The chain links TRBV14 to TRBJ1-1; no clear D. V lost 3 bases to trimming and J lost 5 bases, with 10 bases between them. Germline CDR1 SGHDN, CDR2 FVKESK. This CDR3 comprises 13 residues. The CDR3: CASSQARRTEAFF. Written as DNA, the CDR3 is TGTGCCAGCAGCCAGGCCCGCCGTACTGAAGCTTTCTTT.

This clonotype was observed many times. The genes are TRBV27 and TRBJ2-5; maybe TRBD2 (8 bases). Deletions cut 6 bases from V and 0 bases from J, with 17 bases between. Germline V gene sequence: CDR1 MNHEY, CDR2 SMNVEV (reference sequence). The CDR3 is 16 amino acids. The CDR3 sequence: CASSRRGGLDQETQYF. In nucleotides, the CDR3 is TGTGCCAGCAGCCGCAGGGGGGGACTAGACCAAGAGACCCAGTACTTC.

This rearrangement joins TRBV10-3 to TRBJ1-5, with D unresolved. The V gene lost 4 bases and the J gene lost 1 base, with 14 bases spanning the gap. CDR1 is ENHRY and CDR2 is SYGVKD in the germline V gene. The CDR3 runs 16 residues. This CDR3 is CAISVSGLLSNQPQHF. In nucleotides, the CDR3 is TGTGCCATCAGTGTATCGGGTCTTCTGAGCAATCAGCCCCAGCATTTT.

This clonotype was found many times. The V and J genes are TRBV6-2 or TRBV6-3 and TRBJ2-2; D remains unclear. This CDR3 spans 14 amino acids. Germline CDR1 MNHEY, CDR2 SVGEGT. V dropped 2 bases and J dropped 3 bases, with 7 bases sitting between them. CDR3 loop: CASSYVPDTGELFF. The CDR3 bases are TGTGCCAGCAGTTACGTCCCAGACACCGGGGAGCTGTTTTTT.

Ten or more counts support this clonotype. The CDR3 loop is CASSSTANYGYTF. The CDR3 coding sequence is TGTGCCAGCAGCTCGACAGCTAACTATGGCTACACCTTC. The gene calls are TRBV7-2 and TRBJ1-2, with D perhaps matching TRBD1 (5 bases). The V gene lost 4 bases and the J gene lost 0 bases, with 6 bases spanning the gap. This CDR3 comprises 13 residues. The V gene's germline CDR1 is SGHTA and CDR2 FQGNSA. The entire variable domain, with the rest obtained from reference TRBV7-2 and TRBJ1-2, is as follows: GAGVSQSPSNKVTEKGKDVELRCDPISGHTALYWYRQSLGQGLEFLIYFQGNSAPDKSGLPSDRFSAERTGGSVSTLTIQRTQQEDSAVYLCASSSTANYGYTFGSGTRLTVV.

This clonotype was observed at least ten times. CDR3 DNA sequence: TGTGCCAGCAGCTTAAATTCCGCGAGTCCCTACGAGCAGTACTTC. It translates to CASSLNSASPYEQYF. The chain recombines TRBV7-6 with TRBJ2-7, with D hard to call. The CDR3 runs 15 residues. The germline gives CDR1 SGHVS, CDR2 FNYEAQ. Trimming left V 2 bases short and J 2 bases short, with 13 bases between.

The sample holds many counts of this clonotype. The rearrangement joins TRBV11-1 to TRBJ1-2, with 9 nucleotides matching TRBD1. The ends lost 5 bases at V and 1 base at J; junction bases unmatched: 8. Germline CDR1 and CDR2: SGHAT and FQDESV (reference sequence). The CDR3 has 16 residues. The DNA of the CDR3 is TGTGCCAGCAGCCGTGCGGGGACAGGGATTAACTATGGCTACACCTTC. Translation gives CASSRAGTGINYGYTF.

This clonotype appeared many times. No conserved phenylalanine or tryptophan ends this CDR3, so it is likely a read error. This chain uses TRBV6-2 or TRBV6-3 with TRBJ2-5, with 15 bases lining up with TRBD2. Germline CDR1 is MNHEY and CDR2 is SVGEGT. CDR3 size: 15 residues. After removal of 2 bases from V and 5 bases from J, the junction contained 0 bases not matched to a gene. The chain's CDR3 is CASSYGLAGGETQYS. The CDR3 nucleotides read TGTGCCAGCAGTTACGGACTAGCGGGAGGGGAGACCCAGTACTCC.

In its sample, this clonotype was seen many times. The chain couples TRBV28 to TRBJ2-2, with TRBD2 identical over 8 bases. This CDR3 has 18 residues. Germline trimming cut 2 bases from V and 2 bases from J; bases unmatched to any gene: 10. CDR1 and CDR2 (germline): MDHEN, SYDVKM. In nucleotides, the CDR3 is TGTGCCAGCAGTTTAGCAAGGACTAGCAATCTTAACACCGGGGAGCTGTTTTTT. Protein product: CASSLARTSNLNTGELFF.

In this sample, this clonotype turned up many times. The chain has TRBV5-1 and TRBJ2-2, with D unclear. With 4 bases removed from V and 3 bases from J, the gap between germline ends came to 7 bases. This CDR3 has 13 amino acids. Germline loops: CDR1 SGHRS, CDR2 YFSETQ. The CDR3 coding sequence is TGCGCCAGCAGCCCGGCTTACACCGGGGAGCTGTTTTTT. Residues: CASSPAYTGELFF.

This clonotype was detected ten times or more. The V and J genes are TRBV6-2 or TRBV6-3 and TRBJ2-7, with D tentatively TRBD2 (5 bases). Trimming removed 6 bases at V and 3 bases at J, with 21 bases between. This CDR3 is built from 16 residues. Germline lookup yields CDR1 MNHEY and CDR2 SVGEGT. CDR3 residues: CASRPLPSGLVYEQYF. The CDR3 DNA reads TGTGCCAGCAGACCCCTTCCTAGTGGACTCGTCTACGAGCAGTACTTC.

This clonotype was seen at least ten times. This chain links TRBV4-2 with TRBJ1-1; tentatively, D is TRBD1 (6 bases). Germline CDR1 LGHNA, CDR2 YNFKEQ. This CDR3 has 17 amino acids. V lost 5 bases and J lost 5, with 24 bases in between. The CDR3 reads CASSELSMGGAETEAFF. DNA for the CDR3: TGTGCCAGCAGCGAACTCTCAATGGGGGGCGCTGAAACTGAAGCTTTCTTT.

This clonotype was seen repeatedly, ten times or more. The J gene is TRBJ2-7, the V gene TRBV10-3; D uncertain. CDR3 length: 14 residues. Trimming pared 11 bases from V and 0 bases from J, leaving 17 bases between. Germline V CDR1 and CDR2: ENHRY, SYGVKD. The CDR3 loop reads CAAGTSNPSYEQYF. The CDR3 nucleotides are TGTGCCGCTGGAACGTCTAACCCCTCCTACGAGCAGTACTTC.

At least ten counts were recorded for this clonotype. V gene TRBV5-1 combines with J gene TRBJ1-1, with TRBD1 matching over 9 bases. With V trimmed by 1 base and J by 4 bases, 8 bases remained unmatched. Germline V CDR1 and CDR2: SGHRS, YFSETQ. The CDR3 spans 16 residues. The CDR3 loop reads CASSLRPGTGTTEAFF. The DNA for the CDR3 is TGCGCCAGCAGCTTGCGTCCCGGGACAGGGACCACTGAAGCTTTCTTT.

The chain uses TRBV6-2 or TRBV6-3 and TRBJ2-7; D remains ambiguous. V was cut by 0 bases and J by 9 bases, with 12 bases left in between. The CDR3 length is 13 residues. The germline CDR1 and CDR2 sequences are MNHEY and SVGEGT. The CDR3 nucleotides are TGTGCCAGCAGTTACTCGAGTCCGTCGTGGCAGTACTTC. Translating gives CASSYSSPSWQYF.

In its sample, this clonotype was seen many times. The V and J genes are TRBV6-1 and TRBJ1-1; no definite D call. Germline CDR1 reads MNHNS; CDR2 reads SASEGT. This CDR3 comprises 15 residues. V was clipped by 7 bases and J by 1 base, with 16 bases between them. As DNA, the CDR3 is TGTGCCAGCATCCCGACGGGAGCGAGGAACACTGAAGCTTTCTTT. Protein sequence: CASIPTGARNTEAFF.

This clonotype was detected many times. The CDR3 coding sequence is TGTGCCATCAGTGAGATCGGGGTCCAAGGCTACACCTTC. Translating it yields CAISEIGVQGYTF. The rearrangement uses TRBV10-3 and TRBJ1-2; D unresolved. The CDR3 spans 13 residues. Deletions cut 2 bases from V and 8 bases from J, with 12 bases between. The germline V gene encodes CDR1 ENHRY and CDR2 SYGVKD.

This clonotype was seen ten or more times. V usage is TRBV10-3 and J usage is TRBJ2-3; D gene uncertain. This CDR3 is 11 amino acids long. The germline V gene encodes CDR1 ENHRY and CDR2 SYGVKD. V was shortened by 4 bases and J by 1 base, with 0 bases between the two germline ends. The CDR3: CAISGTDTQYF. The CDR3 DNA sequence: TGTGCCATCAGTGGCACAGATACGCAGTATTTT.

This clonotype was counted ten times or more. The chain uses TRBV6-2 or TRBV6-3 and TRBJ1-1, with TRBD1 as a possible D gene (5 bases). The CDR3 spans 18 residues. V gave up 11 bases and J gave up 1 base, with 29 bases separating them. Germline V gene sequence: CDR1 MNHEY, CDR2 SVGEGT. CDR3 amino acids: CAVHPGLGEVRKNTEAFF. DNA for the CDR3: TGTGCCGTGCATCCAGGGTTAGGGGAGGTCCGAAAGAACACTGAAGCTTTCTTT.

There are many counts of this clonotype. The rearrangement links TRBV12-3 or TRBV12-4 to TRBJ2-7; D is possibly TRBD2 (6 bases). V was clipped by 3 bases and J by 3 bases, with 18 bases between them. This CDR3 spans 16 amino acids. CDR3 sequence reads: CASSFGPGTRHYEQYF. The CDR3 bases are TGTGCCAGCAGTTTCGGGCCTGGGACTCGTCACTACGAGCAGTACTTC.

In this sample, this clonotype turned up many times. This chain connects TRBV6-1 to TRBJ1-2; D is perhaps TRBD1 (6 bases). The length of the CDR3 is 14 residues. The V gene lost 6 bases and the J gene lost 4 bases, with 15 bases spanning the gap. Germline loops: CDR1 MNHNS, CDR2 SASEGT. The CDR3 region is CASSPPGGAYGYTF. The CDR3 DNA is TGTGCCAGCAGCCCCCCGGGGGGGGCCTATGGCTACACCTTC.

This clonotype came up many times. An end of the junction differs from the germline gene, which may be a read error. V and J are TRBV5-1 and TRBJ2-7, with 13 bases identical to TRBD2. The CDR3 spans 15 residues. Germline-derived CDR1 and CDR2 are SGHRS and YFSETQ. CDR3 residues: CASSSGLAGAYEQYF. The CDR3 DNA follows: TGTGCCAGCAGTAGTGGACTAGCGGGGGCCTACGAGCAGTACTTC.

Ten or more counts support this clonotype. The chain employs TRBV12-3 or TRBV12-4 and TRBJ2-7, with TRBD1 matching 8 bases. The CDR3 consists of 13 residues. V lost 5 bases to trimming and J lost 6 bases; unmatched junction nucleotides: 6. CDR3: CASSPGQGPEQYF. The DNA of the CDR3 is TGTGCCAGCAGTCCCGGACAGGGTCCCGAGCAGTACTTC.

The table lists this clonotype with many counts. The chain is built from TRBV6-2 or TRBV6-3 and TRBJ2-7; a possible D gene is TRBD2 (6 bases). V was trimmed by 0 bases and J by 5 bases, leaving 14 bases between them. The CDR3 is made up of 15 amino acids. Germline loops: CDR1 MNHEY, CDR2 SVGEGT. The CDR3 region has the DNA TGTGCCAGCAGTTACTCAAGGGACTGGGGGGACGAGCAGTACTTC. Translating it yields CASSYSRDWGDEQYF.

This clonotype has a count of ten or more. The V and J genes are TRBV28 and TRBJ2-7; 10 bases are a match to TRBD2. Unmatched junction bases numbered 4, after V lost 2 bases and J lost 0 bases. Germline-derived CDR1 and CDR2 are MDHEN and SYDVKM. The CDR3 runs to 16 residues. CDR3 loop: CASSLVASGSSYEQYF. CDR3 sequence (DNA): TGTGCCAGCAGTTTAGTAGCTAGCGGGAGCTCCTACGAGCAGTACTTC.

This clonotype occurred many times. The rearrangement joins TRBV6-5 to TRBJ2-2, with D possibly TRBD2 on 6 matching bases. Germline CDR1 MNHEY, CDR2 SVGAGI. V lost 0 bases and J lost 1, with 6 bases in between. CDR3 length: 15 residues. CDR3 nucleotides: TGTGCCAGCAGTTACTCGGGAGGGAACACCGGGGAGCTGTTTTTT. Its protein is CASSYSGGNTGELFF.